This T cell receptor (beta chain) was retrieved from a study of neurological immune-mediated disorders. J gave up 2 bases and V 4 bases, and 5 bases lay outside the gene matches. Germline V gene lookup returns CDR1 SGHKS and CDR2 YYEKEE (reference sequence). CDR3 size: 16 residues. At least ten counts were recorded for this clonotype. Time point here: longitudinal time-point 2. In TCRdb, the 5' RACE reads were re-called with MiXCR into one record per CDR3 protein. Counted here are some 49,000 distinct CDR3 sequences, 13% occurring once; the ten biggest clones make up less than 5.5%. Sample: PBMCs. This sequence originates from a male donor with HTLV-1-associated myelopathy (HAM/TSP). This chain links TRBV5-5 with TRBJ2-2; 10 bases are shared with TRBD2. The CDR3 spells CASSQGLATNTGELFF. The CDR3, as DNA: TGTGCCAGCAGCCAGGGACTAGCGACCAACACCGGGGAGCTGTTTTTT.